This TCR beta chain came from a study of glioma-infiltrating T cells. Details on this clonotype: One end of the junction fails to match germline, which may point to a read error.

The CDR3 consists of 14 residues. In germline, CDR1 is SNHLY, CDR2 FYNNEI. TCR alpha and beta CDR3 regions were amplified from RNA using iRepertoire nested multiplex PCR. TCRdb re-called the multiplex PCR reads through MiXCR, storing one row per CDR3 protein. The sample holds roughly 100,000 distinct CDR3 sequences, about 30% seen once. Sequencing was carried out using glioma tissue, nonneoplastic brain tissue, or PBMCs (not recorded which). The TCR comes from a human donor with low-grade glioma or glioblastoma, undergoing nonglioma brain surgery, or in good health (not recorded which). The chain employs TRBV2 and TRBJ1-1; TRBD1 might be the D (5 bases). DNA of the CDR3: TGTGCCAGCAGTGGGAGAGCTTCGGACACTGAAGATTTCTTT. Protein sequence: CASSGRASDTEDFF.